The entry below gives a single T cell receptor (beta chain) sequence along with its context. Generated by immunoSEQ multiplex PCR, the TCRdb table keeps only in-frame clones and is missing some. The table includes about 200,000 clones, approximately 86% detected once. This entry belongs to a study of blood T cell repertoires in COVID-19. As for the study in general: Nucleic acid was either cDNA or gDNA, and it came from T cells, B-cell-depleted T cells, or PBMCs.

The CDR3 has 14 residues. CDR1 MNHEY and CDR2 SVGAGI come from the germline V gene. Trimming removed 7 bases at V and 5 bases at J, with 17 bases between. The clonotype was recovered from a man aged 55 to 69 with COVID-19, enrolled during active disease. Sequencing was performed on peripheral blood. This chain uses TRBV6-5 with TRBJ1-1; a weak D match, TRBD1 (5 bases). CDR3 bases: TGTGCCAGCACCTTACGGGGGGGTTGGACTGAAGCTTTCTTT. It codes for CASTLRGGWTEAFF.